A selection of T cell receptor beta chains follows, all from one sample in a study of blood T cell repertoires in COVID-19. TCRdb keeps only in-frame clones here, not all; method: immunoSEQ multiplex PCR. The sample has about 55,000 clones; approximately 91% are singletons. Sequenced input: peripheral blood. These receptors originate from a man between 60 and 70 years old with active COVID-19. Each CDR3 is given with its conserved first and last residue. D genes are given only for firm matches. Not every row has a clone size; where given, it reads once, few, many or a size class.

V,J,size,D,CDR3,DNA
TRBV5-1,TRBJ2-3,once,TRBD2,CASSPGLAGGPGNTQYF,TGCGCCAGCAGCCCGGGACTAGCGGGAGGGCCAGGGAATACGCAGTATTTT
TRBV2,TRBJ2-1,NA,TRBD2,CASTWREDEQFF,TGTGCCAGCACCTGGCGGGAGGATGAGCAGTTCTTC
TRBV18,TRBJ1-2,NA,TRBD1,CASSLTRDRHYGYTF,TGTGCCAGCTCACTGACCCGGGACAGACACTATGGCTACACCTTC
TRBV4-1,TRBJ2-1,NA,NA,CASSQVRLLVYNEQFF,TGCGCCAGCAGCCAAGTGCGGCTACTGGTCTACAATGAGCAGTTCTTC
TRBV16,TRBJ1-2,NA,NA,CASSQFSSSLPYGYTF,TGTGCCAGCAGCCAATTTTCGTCCTCCCTTCCCTATGGCTACACCTTC
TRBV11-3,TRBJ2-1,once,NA,CASSFRGEQFF,TGTGCCAGCAGCTTTAGGGGTGAGCAGTTCTTC
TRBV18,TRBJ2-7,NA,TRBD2,CASSLGTSGDYEQYF,TGTGCCAGCTCACTCGGGACTAGCGGGGATTACGAGCAGTACTTC
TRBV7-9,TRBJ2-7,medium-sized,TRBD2,CASTGHWLAGEQYF,TGTGCCAGCACCGGCCATTGGCTAGCGGGGGAGCAGTACTTC
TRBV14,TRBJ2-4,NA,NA,CASSQEGTFKNIQYF,TGTGCCAGCAGCCAAGAGGGGACTTTTAAAAACATTCAGTACTTC
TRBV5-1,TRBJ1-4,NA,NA,CASSYQSGVRGEKLFF,TGCGCCAGCAGCTACCAATCAGGGGTTCGTGGTGAAAAACTGTTTTTT
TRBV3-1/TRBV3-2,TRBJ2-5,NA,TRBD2,CASSPDSGGETQYF,TGTGCCAGCAGTCCCGACTCCGGGGGGGAGACCCAGTACTTC
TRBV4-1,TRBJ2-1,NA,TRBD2,CASSPRLAGVNEQFF,TGCGCCAGCAGCCCTCGACTAGCGGGAGTCAATGAGCAGTTCTTC
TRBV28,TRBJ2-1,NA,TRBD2,CASSFVRETYNEQFF,TGTGCCAGCAGTTTCGTGCGGGAGACCTACAATGAGCAGTTCTTC
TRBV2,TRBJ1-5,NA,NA,CASSEARGRIHNQPQHF,TGTGCCAGCAGTGAAGCGCGAGGTCGGATACACAATCAGCCCCAGCATTTT
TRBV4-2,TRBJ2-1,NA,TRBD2,CASSSTSGTYNEQFF,TGTGCCAGCAGCTCGACTAGCGGGACGTACAATGAGCAGTTCTTC